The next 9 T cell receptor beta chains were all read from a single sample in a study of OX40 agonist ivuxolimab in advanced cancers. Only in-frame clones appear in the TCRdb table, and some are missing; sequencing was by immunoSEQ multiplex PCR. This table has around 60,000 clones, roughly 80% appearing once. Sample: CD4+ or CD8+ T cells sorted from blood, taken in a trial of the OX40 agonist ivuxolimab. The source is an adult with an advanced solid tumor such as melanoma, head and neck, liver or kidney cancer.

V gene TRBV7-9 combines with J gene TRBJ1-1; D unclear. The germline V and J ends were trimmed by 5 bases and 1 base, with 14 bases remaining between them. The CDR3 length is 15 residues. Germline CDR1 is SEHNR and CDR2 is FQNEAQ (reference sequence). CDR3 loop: CASSPGDRGNTEAFF. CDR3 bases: TGTGCCAGCAGCCCCGGTGATCGGGGGAACACTGAAGCTTTCTTT.

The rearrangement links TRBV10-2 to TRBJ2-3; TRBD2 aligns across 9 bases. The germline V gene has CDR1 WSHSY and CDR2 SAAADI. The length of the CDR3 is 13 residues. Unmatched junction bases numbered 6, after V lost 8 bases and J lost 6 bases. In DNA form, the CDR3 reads TGCGCCAGCGGTAGCGGGAGAGAGGATACGCAGTATTTT. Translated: CASGSGREDTQYF.

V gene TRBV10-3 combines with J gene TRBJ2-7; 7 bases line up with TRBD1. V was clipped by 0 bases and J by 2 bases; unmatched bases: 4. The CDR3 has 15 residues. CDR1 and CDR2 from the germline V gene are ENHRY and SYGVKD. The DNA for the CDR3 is TGTGCCATCAGTGAGTCGACAGGGTTAACCTACGAGCAGTACTTC. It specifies CAISESTGLTYEQYF.

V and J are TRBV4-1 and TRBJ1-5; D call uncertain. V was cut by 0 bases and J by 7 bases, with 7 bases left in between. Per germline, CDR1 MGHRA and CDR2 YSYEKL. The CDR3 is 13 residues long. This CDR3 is CASSQDASQPQHF. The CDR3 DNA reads TGCGCCAGCAGCCAAGATGCGTCCCAGCCCCAGCATTTT.

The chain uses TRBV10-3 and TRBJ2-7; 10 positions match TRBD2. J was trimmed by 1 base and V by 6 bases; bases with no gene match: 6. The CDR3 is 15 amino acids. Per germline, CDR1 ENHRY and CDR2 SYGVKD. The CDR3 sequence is CAIRRAGGVSYEQYV. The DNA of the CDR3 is TGTGCCATCAGAAGAGCGGGAGGGGTTTCCTACGAGCAGTACGTC.

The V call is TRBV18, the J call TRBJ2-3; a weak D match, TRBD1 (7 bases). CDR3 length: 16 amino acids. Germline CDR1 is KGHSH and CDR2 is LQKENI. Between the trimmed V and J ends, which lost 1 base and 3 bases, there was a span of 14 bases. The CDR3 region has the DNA TGTGCCAGCTCACCACAGGGACAGAGCGGGACAGATACGCAGTATTTT. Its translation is CASSPQGQSGTDTQYF.

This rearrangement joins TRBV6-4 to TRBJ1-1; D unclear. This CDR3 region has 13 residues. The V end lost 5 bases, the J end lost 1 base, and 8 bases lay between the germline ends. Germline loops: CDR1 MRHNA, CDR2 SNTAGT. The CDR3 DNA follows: TGTGCCAGCAGTAGGAACAGGAACACTGAAGCTTTCTTT. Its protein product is CASSRNRNTEAFF.

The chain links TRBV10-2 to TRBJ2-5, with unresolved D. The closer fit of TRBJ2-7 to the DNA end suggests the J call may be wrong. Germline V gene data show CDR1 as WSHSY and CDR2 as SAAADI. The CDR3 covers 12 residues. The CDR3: CASSDQTYEQYF. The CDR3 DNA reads TGCGCCAGCAGTGACCAGACCTACGAGCAGTACTTC.

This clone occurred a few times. The CDR3: CASSFLDTQYF. The CDR3 DNA follows: TGTGCCAGCAGCTTTTTGGATACGCAGTATTTT. The rearrangement uses TRBV5-6 and TRBJ2-3; D remains unclear. The V and J ends lost 2 bases and 6 bases respectively, with 4 bases between them. Germline loops: CDR1 SGHDT, CDR2 YYEEEE. CDR3 size: 11 residues.